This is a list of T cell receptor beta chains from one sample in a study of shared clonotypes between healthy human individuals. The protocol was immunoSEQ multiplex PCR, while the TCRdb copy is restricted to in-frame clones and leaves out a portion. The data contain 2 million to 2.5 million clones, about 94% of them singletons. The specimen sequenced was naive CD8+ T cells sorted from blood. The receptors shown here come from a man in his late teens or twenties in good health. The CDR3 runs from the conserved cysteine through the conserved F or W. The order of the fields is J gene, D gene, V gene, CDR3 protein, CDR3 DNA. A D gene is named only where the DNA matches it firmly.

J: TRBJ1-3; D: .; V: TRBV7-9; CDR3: CASSLTDSGNTIYF; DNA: TGTGCCAGCAGCTTGACAGACAGTGGAAACACCATATATTTT
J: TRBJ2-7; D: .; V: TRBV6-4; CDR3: CASPEGSLADEQYF; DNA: TGTGCCAGCCCCGAGGGGTCACTAGCTGATGAGCAGTACTTC
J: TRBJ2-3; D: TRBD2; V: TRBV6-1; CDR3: CASRSLAVTDTQYF; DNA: TGTGCCAGCAGGTCCCTAGCGGTCACAGATACGCAGTATTTT
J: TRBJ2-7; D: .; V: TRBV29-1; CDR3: CSVVGETAYYEQYF; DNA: TGCAGCGTTGTTGGAGAGACAGCCTACTACGAGCAGTACTTC
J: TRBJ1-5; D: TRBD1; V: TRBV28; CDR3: CASSWGGTDNQPQHF; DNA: TGTGCCAGCAGTTGGGGGGGGACAGATAATCAGCCCCAGCATTTT
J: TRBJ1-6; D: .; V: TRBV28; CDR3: CASTTGRYNSPLHF; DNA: TGTGCCAGCACCACCGGACGGTATAATTCACCCCTCCACTTT
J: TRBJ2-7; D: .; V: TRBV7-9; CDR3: CASSLGGNYEQYF; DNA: TGTGCCAGCAGCTTAGGCGGGAACTACGAGCAGTACTTC
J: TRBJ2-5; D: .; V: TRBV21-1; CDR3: CASSCHRDQLSRETQYF; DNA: TGTGCCAGCAGCTGTCACCGAGACCAACTCTCGAGGGAGACCCAGTACTTC
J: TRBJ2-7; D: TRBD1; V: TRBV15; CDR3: CATRDGQGSEQYF; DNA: TGTGCCACCAGGGACGGACAGGGGAGCGAGCAGTACTTC
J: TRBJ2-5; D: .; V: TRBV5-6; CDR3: CASSLWWEETQYF; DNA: TGTGCCAGCAGCTTGTGGTGGGAAGAGACCCAGTACTTC
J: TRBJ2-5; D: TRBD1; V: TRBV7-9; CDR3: CASSLDRVQETQYF; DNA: TGTGCCAGCAGTTTGGACAGGGTCCAAGAGACCCAGTACTTC
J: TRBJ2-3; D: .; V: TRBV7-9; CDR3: CASSLVPEGDTQYF; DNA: TGTGCCAGCAGCTTAGTTCCCGAGGGGGATACGCAGTATTTT
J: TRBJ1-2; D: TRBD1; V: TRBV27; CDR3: CASSYGTGAYGYTF; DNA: TGTGCCAGCAGTTACGGGACAGGGGCGTATGGCTACACCTTC
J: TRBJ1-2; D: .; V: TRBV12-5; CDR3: CASGLGGPAYGYTF; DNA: TGTGCTAGTGGTTTGGGGGGACCAGCCTATGGCTACACCTTC
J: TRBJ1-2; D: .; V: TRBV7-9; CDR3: CASSLGADGYTF; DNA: TGTGCCAGCAGCTTGGGGGCAGATGGCTACACCTTC